Listed here are 8 T cell receptor beta chains from one sample, sequenced in a study of a mutant IDH1 vaccine in newly diagnosed glioma. Time point here: week 47, end of study. Doses comprised 300 ug of mutant IDH1 20-mer peptide each, plus topical imiquimod. Their target antigens are unknown. Assay used: immunoSEQ multiplex PCR; TCRdb lists only in-frame clones, some missing. Of tens of thousands of clones in the sample, roughly 77% are singletons; the top ten hold approximately 5.4%. The input for sequencing was PBMCs, taken from a glioma patient whose treatment included an IDH1 peptide vaccine. Source of these receptors: a man aged 35 to 55 with glioma.

This chain joins TRBV9 and TRBJ1-6, with D possibly being TRBD1 (6 bases). The germline V and J ends were trimmed by 4 bases and 7 bases, with 15 bases remaining between them. The germline gives CDR1 SGDLS, CDR2 YYNGEE. This CDR3 is 15 amino acids long. This chain's CDR3 is CASSTTGTPNSPLHF. CDR3 sequence (DNA): TGTGCCAGCAGCACCACCGGGACACCCAATTCACCCCTCCACTTT. Combining the CDR3 with reference TRBV9 and TRBJ1-6 gives the whole variable domain DSGVTQTPKHLITATGQRVTLRCSPRSGDLSVYWYQQSLDQGLQFLIQYYNGEERAKGNILERFSAQQFPDLHSELNLSSLELGDSALYFCASSTTGTPNSPLHFGNGTRLTVT.

This clone was picked up one time. The chain links TRBV5-1 to TRBJ2-7, with D possibly TRBD1 on 5 matching bases. The CDR3 extends over 15 amino acids. Trimming stripped 0 bases from V and 3 bases from J, with 13 bases between. Germline assignment: CDR1 SGHRS and CDR2 YFSETQ. CDR3 DNA: TGCGCCAGCAGCTTGGACGGCAGGGTCTACTACGAGCAGTACTTC. It specifies CASSLDGRVYYEQYF.

The V gene is TRBV28, the J gene TRBJ1-4; maybe TRBD1 (6 bases). CDR1 MDHEN and CDR2 SYDVKM come from the germline V gene. The length of the CDR3 is 16 residues. Trimming shortened V by 5 bases and J by 2 bases, and 15 bases separated the two germline ends. As DNA, the CDR3 is TGTGCCAGCAGTCCTGTCAGGGGACCTACTAATGAAAAACTGTTTTTT. Translated, it gives CASSPVRGPTNEKLFF.

The CDR3 spells CASGTLGDLGEQFF. In DNA, the CDR3 is TGTGCCAGCGGGACCCTGGGGGATTTGGGTGAGCAGTTCTTC. The chain links TRBV25-1 to TRBJ2-1, with D perhaps being TRBD1 or TRBD2 (5 bases each). V was clipped by 8 bases and J by 9 bases, with 20 bases between them. The length of the CDR3 is 14 residues. Germline V lookup: CDR1 MGHDK, CDR2 SYGVNS.

This chain uses TRBV7-8 with TRBJ2-5; TRBD2 might be the D (6 bases). The germline V gene encodes CDR1 SGHVS and CDR2 FQNEAQ. CDR3 length: 14 residues. The V end lost 3 bases, the J end lost 4 bases, and 12 bases lay between the germline ends. The CDR3 loop reads CASSFAGPVETQYF. The CDR3 region has the DNA TGTGCCAGCAGCTTCGCGGGGCCGGTAGAGACCCAGTACTTC.

The chain carries TRBV7-8 and TRBJ2-1; D uncertain. Trimming left V 5 bases short and J 8 bases short, with 22 bases between. Germline CDR1 reads SGHVS; CDR2 reads FQNEAQ. CDR3 length equals 16 residues. The CDR3 protein is CASSPLDTLGIYEQFF. The CDR3, as DNA: TGTGCCAGCAGCCCGCTCGACACGCTGGGGATCTATGAGCAGTTCTTC.

The rearrangement uses TRBV30 and TRBJ1-2; TRBD1 is a possible D gene (6 bases). Deletions cut 2 bases from V and 0 bases from J, with 10 bases between. Germline loops: CDR1 GTSNPN, CDR2 SVGIG (reference sequence). There are 14 residues in the CDR3. The CDR3 sequence is CAWSPDRPNYGYTF. The CDR3 nucleotides read TGTGCCTGGAGTCCCGACAGGCCTAACTATGGCTACACCTTC.

This clone occurred a few times. This chain uses TRBV7-2 with TRBJ1-1; D is unresolved. The CDR3 is made up of 14 amino acids. V lost 5 bases and J 1 base, leaving 11 bases between the germline ends. CDR1 and CDR2 from the germline V gene are SGHTA and FQGNSA. CDR3 loop: CASSPDVSNTEAFF. The DNA of the CDR3 is TGTGCCAGCAGCCCTGACGTTTCGAACACTGAAGCTTTCTTT.